This T cell receptor (beta chain) comes out of a study of blood T cell repertoires in COVID-19. The germline CDR1 and CDR2 sequences are SGHTA and FQGNSA. The CDR3 runs 13 residues. Trimming removed 2 bases from V and 4 bases from J, with 6 bases in between. Sequencing was performed with immunoSEQ multiplex PCR; in TCRdb, only in-frame clones are kept and a portion is missing. The sample has 200,000 to 250,000 clones, 81% seen once; the top ten hold around 7.2%. This TCR came from a woman older than 75 with COVID-19, enrolled during active disease. The specimen was peripheral blood. This rearrangement joins TRBV7-2 to TRBJ2-1, with no clear D. The CDR3 DNA sequence: TGTGCCAGCAGCTTATCCAATTACAATGAGCAGTTCTTC. Its protein product is CASSLSNYNEQFF.